This T cell receptor beta chain emerged from a study of T cells in Graves' hyperthyroidism and ophthalmopathy. Germline V CDR1 and CDR2: SGHRS, YFSETQ. CDR3 length: 14 residues. The V gene lost 0 bases and the J gene lost 6 bases, with 13 bases spanning the gap. This clonotype was picked up many times. The antigen is not known. Regarding the study as a whole: Most thyroid clonotypes expanded above 0.001 appeared in blood too.

There were TCR beta CDR3 regions amplified from RNA transcripts. Carried out on the TCR CDR3, a first-round RT-PCR used the HTBI primer set. TCRdb called the multiplex PCR reads again in MiXCR, with one record for every CDR3 protein. The table records 400,000 to 500,000 distinct CDR3 sequences, roughly an eighth of them present only once. The chain combines TRBV5-1 with TRBJ2-7, with D tentatively TRBD1 (5 bases). Sample: blood. This sequence was found in a woman younger than 30 with Graves' hyperthyroidism. The CDR3 spells CASSLGEGAREQYF. In DNA, the CDR3 is TGCGCCAGCAGCTTGGGGGAAGGGGCGCGCGAGCAGTACTTC.